A selection of T cell receptor beta chains follows, all from one sample in a study of T cells in Graves' hyperthyroidism and ophthalmopathy. TCRdb used MiXCR to reprocess the multiplex PCR reads, holding one entry per CDR3 protein. The sample carries about 290,000 distinct CDR3 sequences, roughly 13% recorded once. Material for sequencing was blood. These receptors came from a woman in her 40s with Graves' hyperthyroidism. The CDR3 runs from the conserved cysteine through the conserved F or W. D genes are given only for firm matches. A row's size may be missing; if present it is once, few, many or a size class.

clone size: many; J gene: TRBJ2-7; D gene: NA; V gene: TRBV6-1; CDR3 protein: CASSSGALASYEQYF; CDR3 DNA: TGTGCCAGCAGTTCTGGCGCGTTGGCGTCCTACGAGCAGTACTTC
clone size: NA; J gene: TRBJ1-3; D gene: NA; V gene: TRBV15; CDR3 protein: CATSRGDARNSGNTIYF; CDR3 DNA: TGTGCCACCAGCAGGGGGGACGCACGAAACTCTGGAAACACCATATATTTT
clone size: many; J gene: TRBJ2-7; D gene: TRBD2; V gene: TRBV20-1; CDR3 protein: CSARTSGTYEQYF; CDR3 DNA: TGCAGTGCACGGACTAGCGGGACCTACGAGCAGTACTTC
clone size: NA; J gene: TRBJ2-7; D gene: NA; V gene: TRBV11-2; CDR3 protein: CASSLGRGEGYEQYF; CDR3 DNA: TGTGCCAGCAGCTTAGGCCGGGGTGAGGGCTACGAGCAGTACTTC
clone size: few; J gene: TRBJ1-1; D gene: NA; V gene: TRBV13; CDR3 protein: CASSLARMVKATNTEAFF; CDR3 DNA: TGTGCCAGCAGCTTAGCGCGGATGGTCAAAGCGACCAACACTGAAGCTTTCTTT
clone size: many; J gene: TRBJ2-3; D gene: NA; V gene: TRBV7-2; CDR3 protein: CASSLAAQGADTQYF; CDR3 DNA: TGTGCCAGCAGCTTAGCGGCGCAAGGGGCAGATACGCAGTATTTT
clone size: few; J gene: TRBJ2-5; D gene: NA; V gene: TRBV10-3; CDR3 protein: CAISESARLQETQYF; CDR3 DNA: TGTGCCATCAGTGAGTCGGCGAGGCTGCAAGAGACCCAGTACTTC
clone size: many; J gene: TRBJ1-5; D gene: NA; V gene: TRBV27; CDR3 protein: CASSSGPDNQPQHF; CDR3 DNA: TGTGCCAGCAGTTCTGGCCCCGACAATCAGCCCCAGCATTTT
clone size: many; J gene: TRBJ2-3; D gene: TRBD2; V gene: TRBV10-3; CDR3 protein: CALRTSGGDTQYF; CDR3 DNA: TGTGCCTTACGGACTAGCGGGGGGGATACGCAGTATTTT
clone size: NA; J gene: TRBJ2-1; D gene: TRBD2; V gene: TRBV7-9; CDR3 protein: CASSPEGLAGGGEQFF; CDR3 DNA: TGTGCCAGCAGCCCGGAGGGACTAGCGGGAGGTGGTGAGCAGTTCTTC
clone size: many; J gene: TRBJ2-5; D gene: TRBD1; V gene: TRBV29-1; CDR3 protein: CSVEEGQGWETQYF; CDR3 DNA: TGCAGCGTTGAAGAGGGACAGGGCTGGGAGACCCAGTACTTC
clone size: few; J gene: TRBJ2-6; D gene: NA; V gene: TRBV7-2; CDR3 protein: CASSLEGPAGANVLTF; CDR3 DNA: TGTGCCAGCAGCTTAGAAGGACCTGCTGGGGCCAACGTCCTGACTTTC
clone size: many; J gene: TRBJ1-5; D gene: NA; V gene: TRBV20-1; CDR3 protein: CSAPVGLGNQPQHF; CDR3 DNA: TGCAGTGCCCCTGTGGGGTTGGGGAATCAGCCCCAGCATTTT
clone size: NA; J gene: TRBJ2-3; D gene: TRBD2; V gene: TRBV11-2; CDR3 protein: CASSLAGANTGGTQYF; CDR3 DNA: TGTGCCAGCAGCCTAGCGGGAGCGAACACCGGGGGTACGCAGTATTTT
clone size: many; J gene: TRBJ2-3; D gene: TRBD2; V gene: TRBV27; CDR3 protein: CASSLSSASGRTDTQYF; CDR3 DNA: TGTGCCAGCAGTTTATCGTCGGCTAGCGGCCGCACAGATACGCAGTATTTT
clone size: many; J gene: TRBJ2-1; D gene: TRBD2; V gene: TRBV20-1; CDR3 protein: CSASSPSGRAYNEQFF; CDR3 DNA: TGCAGTGCTAGTTCCCCTAGCGGGAGGGCCTACAATGAGCAGTTCTTC
clone size: many; J gene: TRBJ2-7; D gene: TRBD2; V gene: TRBV7-8; CDR3 protein: CASSKPKTAGLLTNEQYF; CDR3 DNA: TGTGCCAGCAGCAAACCAAAAACAGCGGGACTCCTTACCAACGAGCAGTACTTC
clone size: few; J gene: TRBJ2-3; D gene: NA; V gene: TRBV3-1; CDR3 protein: CASQRRDTQYF; CDR3 DNA: TGTGCCAGCCAGCGTAGGGATACGCAGTATTTT
clone size: few; J gene: TRBJ2-5; D gene: TRBD1; V gene: TRBV7-9; CDR3 protein: CASSYGQGGQETQYF; CDR3 DNA: TGTGCCAGCAGCTACGGACAGGGTGGGCAAGAGACCCAGTACTTC
clone size: many; J gene: TRBJ2-7; D gene: NA; V gene: TRBV10-3; CDR3 protein: CAISVGQGYEQYF; CDR3 DNA: TGTGCCATCAGTGTAGGGCAGGGGTACGAGCAGTACTTC
clone size: NA; J gene: TRBJ2-3; D gene: TRBD2; V gene: TRBV7-9; CDR3 protein: CASSSRERESTDTQYF; CDR3 DNA: TGTGCCAGCAGCTCCCGAGAGCGGGAGTCAACAGATACGCAGTATTTT
clone size: many; J gene: TRBJ1-2; D gene: NA; V gene: TRBV5-1; CDR3 protein: CASSLAGRSGYTF; CDR3 DNA: TGCGCCAGCAGCTTGGCTGGTCGGTCAGGCTACACCTTC
clone size: few; J gene: TRBJ2-7; D gene: NA; V gene: TRBV4-2; CDR3 protein: CASSQGAGTAYEQYF; CDR3 DNA: TGTGCCAGCAGCCAAGGAGCGGGTACAGCCTACGAGCAGTACTTC
clone size: NA; J gene: TRBJ2-1; D gene: TRBD2; V gene: TRBV6-5; CDR3 protein: CASSYSQSFPGLAGPEQFF; CDR3 DNA: TGTGCCAGCAGTTACTCTCAGAGTTTCCCGGGACTAGCGGGCCCTGAGCAGTTCTTC
clone size: NA; J gene: TRBJ2-1; D gene: TRBD2; V gene: TRBV6-1; CDR3 protein: CASSVGGSWGEQFF; CDR3 DNA: TGTGCCAGCTCGGTCGGCGGGAGCTGGGGTGAGCAGTTCTTC
clone size: NA; J gene: TRBJ2-3; D gene: NA; V gene: TRBV12-3/TRBV12-4; CDR3 protein: CASSFSGTGSTDTQYF; CDR3 DNA: TGTGCCAGCAGTTTTTCGGGTACGGGAAGCACAGATACGCAGTATTTT
clone size: few; J gene: TRBJ1-4; D gene: NA; V gene: TRBV20-1; CDR3 protein: CSARDSPNEKLFF; CDR3 DNA: TGCAGTGCTAGGGACAGTCCTAATGAAAAACTGTTTTTT
clone size: NA; J gene: TRBJ2-2; D gene: NA; V gene: TRBV5-8; CDR3 protein: CASSFFAPGRQNTGELFF; CDR3 DNA: TGTGCCAGCAGCTTCTTCGCCCCCGGACGGCAGAACACCGGGGAGCTGTTTTTT
clone size: few; J gene: TRBJ1-5; D gene: NA; V gene: TRBV15; CDR3 protein: CATSRESVGNQPQHF; CDR3 DNA: TGTGCCACCAGCAGGGAGAGTGTAGGCAATCAGCCCCAGCATTTT
clone size: NA; J gene: TRBJ1-5; D gene: TRBD1; V gene: TRBV30; CDR3 protein: CAWAETGARPQHF; CDR3 DNA: TGTGCCTGGGCCGAAACAGGGGCCAGACCCCAGCATTTT
clone size: few; J gene: TRBJ1-4; D gene: TRBD1; V gene: TRBV19; CDR3 protein: CASTPDRGRAEKLFF; CDR3 DNA: TGTGCCAGCACCCCGGACAGGGGACGGGCTGAAAAACTGTTTTTT
clone size: many; J gene: TRBJ2-2; D gene: NA; V gene: TRBV11-3; CDR3 protein: CASSLDSQDFTGELFF; CDR3 DNA: TGTGCCAGCAGCTTAGATTCCCAGGACTTCACCGGGGAGCTGTTTTTT
clone size: many; J gene: TRBJ2-4; D gene: TRBD2; V gene: TRBV2; CDR3 protein: CASSEGLSSDIQYF; CDR3 DNA: TGTGCCAGCAGTGAGGGACTAAGCAGCGACATTCAGTACTTC
clone size: many; J gene: TRBJ2-2; D gene: NA; V gene: TRBV13; CDR3 protein: CASSLGSGELFF; CDR3 DNA: TGTGCCAGCAGCTTAGGGTCCGGGGAGCTGTTTTTT
clone size: many; J gene: TRBJ2-5; D gene: TRBD2; V gene: TRBV2; CDR3 protein: CANLRGARETQYF; CDR3 DNA: TGTGCCAACCTGCGGGGGGCCAGGGAGACCCAGTACTTC
clone size: many; J gene: TRBJ1-1; D gene: NA; V gene: TRBV20-1; CDR3 protein: CSARDWGGTEAFF; CDR3 DNA: TGCAGTGCTAGAGATTGGGGGGGAACTGAAGCTTTCTTT
clone size: many; J gene: TRBJ1-4; D gene: NA; V gene: TRBV7-6; CDR3 protein: CASRPRPANEKLFF; CDR3 DNA: TGTGCCAGCAGGCCACGCCCGGCTAATGAAAAACTGTTTTTT